Listed below are T cell receptor beta chains from one sample, sequenced in a study of OX40 agonist ivuxolimab in advanced cancers. Method: immunoSEQ multiplex PCR; TCRdb's copy keeps in-frame clones and lacks some. The profile shows 90,000 to 100,000 clones, roughly nine tenths of them singletons. The sequencing here drew on CD4+ or CD8+ T cells sorted from blood, taken in a trial of the OX40 agonist ivuxolimab. These receptor sequences come from an adult with an advanced solid tumor such as melanoma, head and neck, liver or kidney cancer. Each CDR3 is given with its conserved first and last residue. Each record gives: J gene, clone size, D gene, V gene, CDR3 DNA, CDR3 protein. D genes are given only for firm matches. Only part of the rows carry a size: once, few, many, or a class if the clone is expanded.

TRBJ2-7 | NA | NA | TRBV30 | TGTGCCTGGACGGTAAGCGGCGGGTACGAGCAGTACTTC | CAWTVSGGYEQYF
TRBJ2-7 | NA | NA | TRBV7-8 | TGTGCCAGCAACCCTTTAGGCCAGGCGGACTCCTACGAGCAGTACTTC | CASNPLGQADSYEQYF
TRBJ1-5 | NA | NA | TRBV7-6 | TGTGCCAGCAGCTTAGAGGCCAGCTGGCAGCCCCAGCATTTT | CASSLEASWQPQHF
TRBJ2-6 | NA | TRBD1 | TRBV11-3 | TGTGCCAGCAGCTTACAAGGACAGGTGTCCGTCCTGACTTTC | CASSLQGQVSVLTF
TRBJ2-2 | NA | NA | TRBV7-3 | TGTGCCAGCAGCTCCTACACCGGGGAGCTGTTTTTT | CASSSYTGELFF
TRBJ1-1 | once | NA | TRBV29-1 | TGCAGCGCGCGGCAAGCCGACACTGAAGCTTTCTTT | CSARQADTEAFF
TRBJ1-5 | once | NA | TRBV6-6 | TGTGCCAGCAGTGGCCCGGGTCAGCCCCAGCATTTT | CASSGPGQPQHF
TRBJ1-1 | once | NA | TRBV6-5 | TGTGCCAGCAGTTACTCCGGACCTGCGGGCACTGAAGCTTTCTTT | CASSYSGPAGTEAFF
TRBJ2-6 | NA | NA | TRBV30 | TGTGCCTGGTCCGGGGCCAACGTCCTGACTTTC | CAWSGANVLTF
TRBJ2-3 | NA | NA | TRBV27 | TGTGCCAGCAGTTTCAGGGGAGTAACGCAGTATTTT | CASSFRGVTQYF
TRBJ2-5 | NA | NA | TRBV19 | TGTGCCAGTAGCGGACCAACAGGGGAGACCCAGTACTTC | CASSGPTGETQYF
TRBJ1-1 | NA | NA | TRBV7-2 | TGTGCCAGCAGCTTATTTGCGCGGACTGAAGCTTTCTTT | CASSLFARTEAFF
TRBJ2-5 | NA | NA | TRBV30 | TGTGCCTGGAGTTCGGGCGGAGAAGAGACCCAGTACTTC | CAWSSGGEETQYF
TRBJ1-3 | NA | NA | TRBV5-1 | TGCGCCAGCAGCTACTCTGGAAACACCATATATTTT | CASSYSGNTIYF
TRBJ1-2 | NA | NA | TRBV13 | TGTGCCAGCAGCTTAAGGGTTAACTATGGCTACACCTTC | CASSLRVNYGYTF
TRBJ1-1 | few | NA | TRBV6-6 | TGTGCCAGCAGTTATCGGGACACTGAAGCTTTCTTT | CASSYRDTEAFF
TRBJ1-4 | NA | NA | TRBV7-2 | TGTGCCAGCAGCCCGTCTCGGACAACTAATGAAAAACTGTTTTTT | CASSPSRTTNEKLFF